This entry describes one TCR beta chain. CDR1 is MDHEN, CDR2 SYDVKM, per germline. Trimming took off 3 bases at V and 4 bases at J, with 19 bases between the two ends. The CDR3 contains 18 residues. The source of the sample is a study of T cells after somatic rescue of genetic block. Produced via immunoSEQ multiplex PCR; TCRdb's table is partial and in-frame only. The table records fewer than 150,000 clones, about 89% of them present only once. Sequencing input: peripheral blood mononuclear cells (PBMCs). The TCR comes from a woman between 18 and 29 years old. V usage is TRBV28 and J usage is TRBJ1-6; the D gene is possibly TRBD1 (6 bases). CDR3 nucleotides: TGTGCCAGCAGTTTCCGACAGGACGAAGGATCATATAATTCACCCCTCCACTTT. Amino acid sequence: CASSFRQDEGSYNSPLHF.